The entry below describes one TCR beta chain. This sample is drawn from a study of blood T cell repertoires in COVID-19. Study background: Some COVID-19 samples were acute and others convalescent; all came from the United States, Italy and Spain. T cells, B-cell-depleted T cells, or PBMCs supplied cDNA or gDNA.

Original methodology: The authors estimated nucleated cell counts from reference gene primer amplification. Assay: immunoSEQ multiplex PCR; the TCRdb copy retains only in-frame clones and omits some. The V and J calls and clone size were taken over from that table, and D and trimming were inferred from the DNA. The sample has 100,000 to 110,000 clones; about 90% are singletons. V dropped 3 bases and J dropped 4 bases, with 8 bases sitting between them. The CDR3 is 13 amino acids. Germline V gene sequence: CDR1 PRHDT, CDR2 FYEKMQ (reference sequence). The V and J genes are TRBV13 and TRBJ2-3, with D unresolved. The TCR sequence derives from a human donor in a cohort sampled during active COVID-19. Material: peripheral blood. CDR3 region: CASSFTRADTQYF. The DNA for the CDR3 is TGTGCCAGCAGCTTCACTCGCGCAGATACGCAGTATTTT.